The 7 T cell receptor beta chains listed next were all sequenced from one sample in a study of T cells in Graves' hyperthyroidism and ophthalmopathy. RNA transcripts were the template for amplifying TCR beta CDR3 regions. An initial round of RT-PCR targeting the TCR CDR3 relied on the HTBI primer set. TCRdb re-derived calls from the multiplex PCR reads in MiXCR, one entry per CDR3 protein. The sample contains under 700,000 distinct CDR3 sequences, about 43% of which appear only once. Sample: peripheral blood or thyroid tissue (not recorded which). The receptors were sampled from a young woman with Graves' hyperthyroidism.

This clonotype was seen repeatedly, ten times or more. The chain employs TRBV2 and TRBJ1-2; 10 bases fit TRBD1. V lost 2 bases and J lost 7; bases outside the gene matches: 4. Per germline, CDR1 SNHLY and CDR2 FYNNEI. The CDR3 sequence is 14 residues long. The CDR3 loop is CASSESGTGVGYTF. DNA for the CDR3: TGTGCCAGCAGTGAAAGTGGGACAGGGGTTGGCTACACCTTC. Variable domain in full (rest from reference TRBV2 and TRBJ1-2): EPEVTQTPSHQVTQMGQEVILRCVPISNHLYFYWYRQILGQKVEFLVSFYNNEISEKSEIFDDQFSVERPDGSNFTLKIRSTKLEDSAMYFCASSESGTGVGYTFGSGTRLTVV.

Ten or more counts support this clonotype. The V call is TRBV10-3, the J call TRBJ1-1, with a weak D call TRBD1 (6 bases). Germline CDR1 reads ENHRY; CDR2 reads SYGVKD. The CDR3 totals 13 residues. Trimming pared 7 bases from V and 0 bases from J, leaving 9 bases between. Here the CDR3 reads CAIKQGMNTEAFF. CDR3 coding DNA: TGTGCCATCAAGCAGGGGATGAACACTGAAGCTTTCTTT.

The rearrangement links TRBV2 to TRBJ2-7; TRBD2 agrees at 7 bases. V trimming: 2 bases; J trimming: 3 bases; junction bases outside the gene matches: 10. The CDR3 spans 16 residues. Germline V gives CDR1 SNHLY, CDR2 FYNNEI. CDR3: CASSEPGGPNYYEQYF. DNA of the CDR3: TGTGCCAGCAGTGAACCGGGGGGTCCCAACTACTACGAGCAGTACTTC.

The table lists this clonotype with many counts. The chain recombines TRBV2 with TRBJ1-1; maybe TRBD1 (6 bases). Germline loops: CDR1 SNHLY, CDR2 FYNNEI. Trimming took 10 bases from V and 3 from J, leaving 12 bases between them. The CDR3 is 12 residues long. DNA for the CDR3: TGTGCCAATCTACAGGGAGACACTGAAGCTTTCTTT. Amino acids: CANLQGDTEAFF.

V gene TRBV20-1 combines with J gene TRBJ1-5; D perhaps matches TRBD1 (5 bases). Trimming removed 2 bases from V and 3 bases from J, with 14 bases in between. From germline, CDR1 is DFQATT and CDR2 SNEGSKA (reference sequence). CDR3 length equals 15 residues. For the CDR3, the DNA is TGCAGTGCTAGACAACCAGGGTTGCCCAATCAGCCCCAGCATTTT. It codes for CSARQPGLPNQPQHF.

This chain uses TRBV7-2 with TRBJ1-3, with D unresolved. Germline loops: CDR1 SGHTA, CDR2 FQGNSA. The CDR3 totals 15 residues. Trimming shortened V by 3 bases and J by 0 bases, and 9 bases separated the two germline ends. CDR3 sequence (DNA): TGTGCCAGCAGCTTCGGCTACGGCTCTGGAAACACCATATATTTT. It codes for CASSFGYGSGNTIYF.

For this clonotype: This sequence may be a read error, since a much larger clone differs from it by one base. The rearrangement links TRBV2 to TRBJ2-5; D is perhaps TRBD1 (5 bases). The CDR3 spans 13 residues. CDR1 is SNHLY, CDR2 FYNNEI, per germline. The CDR3 DNA follows: TGTGCCGGCAGCTTAATCAGGGATGAGACCCAGTACTTC. Translation: CAGSLIRDETQYF.